This T cell receptor (beta chain) emerged from a study of T cells in Graves' hyperthyroidism and ophthalmopathy. Broader study findings: In the blood, most expanded thyroid clonotypes above 0.001 appeared as well. Researchers report that a 13 V-J model separated ophthalmopathy from stable hyperthyroidism. Ophthalmopathy onset followed model prediction by a median approximately 6.2 months.

TCR beta CDR3 regions were amplified from RNA transcripts. With the HTBI primer set, the TCR CDR3 went through a first round of RT-PCR. Each CDR3 protein gets one entry after TCRdb re-called the multiplex PCR reads with MiXCR. The top ten hold 45% to 50% of the sample, which has roughly 500,000 distinct CDR3 sequences, 20% to 25% seen once. Source material for PBMCs was over 7.5 ml fresh peripheral blood. This clonotype came up a few times. What it binds is unknown. Source material: blood. The sequence derives from a woman in her sixties or seventies with Graves' ophthalmopathy.

CDR3 DNA sequence: TGTGCCATCAGTGGGCAGGGGGACACTGAAGCTTTCTTT. This encodes CAISGQGDTEAFF. The gene calls are TRBV10-3 and TRBJ1-1; 7 positions agree with TRBD1. In germline, CDR1 is ENHRY, CDR2 SYGVKD. The CDR3 covers 13 residues. Unmatched junction bases numbered 2, after V lost 4 bases and J lost 3 bases.